Below, 19 T cell receptor beta chains from the same sample are listed, as sequenced in a study of PD-L1 blockade in urothelial cancer. Noted time point: pretreatment peripheral blood. Clones were read by immunoSEQ multiplex PCR, and TCRdb kept only the in-frame ones, dropping some. The table shows tens of thousands of clones, with about 90% occurring only once. The sequenced sample was PBMCs, obtained around atezolizumab (anti-PD-L1) treatment. These receptors were obtained from a man aged 60 to 69 with urothelial cancer.

This clone appeared a few times. The chain is built from TRBV7-2 and TRBJ2-7, with a weak D call TRBD2 (6 bases). The CDR3 totals 11 residues. V was shortened by 8 bases and J by 4 bases, with 9 bases between the two germline ends. CDR1 SGHTA and CDR2 FQGNSA come from the germline V gene. CDR3 in amino acids: CASRAGYEQYF. As DNA, the CDR3 is TGTGCCAGCCGGGCGGGATACGAGCAGTACTTC.

The rearrangement links TRBV7-2 to TRBJ1-1; D not resolved. V lost 1 base, J lost 4 bases, and 13 bases lay in between. The CDR3 has 15 amino acids. Germline-derived CDR1 and CDR2 are SGHTA and FQGNSA. The DNA of the CDR3 is TGTGCCAGCAGCTTAGGTGCGGTTGCGGGCACTGAAGCTTTCTTT. Translation: CASSLGAVAGTEAFF.

The CDR3 DNA reads TGTGCCAGCAGGATTGGGGGGGAGACCCAGTACTTC. Translated, it gives CASRIGGETQYF. The chain is built from TRBV7-2 and TRBJ2-5, with D possibly matching TRBD2 (6 bases). From germline, CDR1 is SGHTA and CDR2 FQGNSA. The CDR3 contains 12 residues. The germline V and J ends were trimmed by 6 bases and 5 bases, with 10 bases remaining between them.

This clone has only a few counts. The chain is built from TRBV5-1 and TRBJ1-4; D is possibly TRBD1 (5 bases). The germline V and J ends were trimmed by 2 bases and 5 bases, with 10 bases remaining between them. From germline, CDR1 is SGHRS and CDR2 YFSETQ. The CDR3 length is 14 residues. CDR3 coding DNA: TGCGCCAGCAGCTTAGGACACCTGAATGAAAAACTGTTTTTT. This gives the protein CASSLGHLNEKLFF.

This clone came up once. The gene calls are TRBV4-1 and TRBJ1-5; 8 bases align to TRBD1. Germline values: CDR1 MGHRA, CDR2 YSYEKL. This CDR3 has 16 amino acids. V gave up 0 bases and J gave up 3 bases; unmatched junction bases: 4. CDR3: CASSQEGGQVNQPQHF. The CDR3 region has the DNA TGCGCCAGCAGCCAAGAAGGGGGACAGGTCAATCAGCCCCAGCATTTT.

The V and J genes are TRBV2 and TRBJ1-5, with TRBD1 matching over 7 bases. This CDR3 spans 14 amino acids. The germline V gene has CDR1 SNHLY and CDR2 FYNNEI. J was trimmed by 4 bases and V by 8 bases; bases with no gene match: 8. CDR3 residues: CASQTYRGNQPQHF. The CDR3 DNA sequence: TGTGCCAGCCAAACCTACAGGGGAAATCAGCCCCAGCATTTT. Drawing the rest from reference TRBV2 and TRBJ1-5, the complete variable domain is EPEVTQTPSHQVTQMGQEVILRCVPISNHLYFYWYRQILGQKVEFLVSFYNNEISEKSEIFDDQFSVERPDGSNFTLKIRSTKLEDSAMYFCASQTYRGNQPQHFGDGTRLSIL.

V and J are TRBV29-1 and TRBJ2-3; D call uncertain. The CDR3 sequence is 13 residues long. Germline V gene lookup returns CDR1 SQVTM and CDR2 ANQGSEA. Trimming took 7 bases from V and 0 from J, leaving 11 bases between them. This CDR3 is CSADSYSTDTQYF. The DNA for the CDR3 is TGCAGCGCCGATTCCTATAGCACAGATACGCAGTATTTT.

The chain recombines TRBV4-1 with TRBJ2-3, with 7 bases fitting TRBD2. V was pared by 1 base and J by 6 bases, with 7 bases of the junction left unmatched. The CDR3 contains 15 residues. The germline V gene encodes CDR1 MGHRA and CDR2 YSYEKL. CDR3 amino acids: CASSQGGGGRDTQYF. The CDR3 nucleotides are TGCGCCAGCAGCCAAGGGGGGGGAGGGCGGGATACGCAGTATTTT.

The chain uses TRBV7-2 and TRBJ2-7, with 9 bases that match TRBD2. V trimming: 1 base; J trimming: 3 bases; junction bases outside the gene matches: 4. CDR1 and CDR2 (germline): SGHTA, FQGNSA. This CDR3 comprises 15 residues. The CDR3 region is CASSLGREGRYEQYF. The CDR3 nucleotides read TGTGCCAGCAGCTTAGGGCGGGAGGGCCGCTACGAGCAGTACTTC.

This chain links TRBV28 with TRBJ2-3, with D unresolved. Trimming removed 3 bases from V and 2 bases from J, with 9 bases in between. The length of the CDR3 is 14 residues. CDR1 MDHEN and CDR2 SYDVKM come from the germline V gene. CDR3 amino acids: CASSFQLNTDTQYF. The CDR3 DNA reads as TGTGCCAGCAGTTTCCAACTGAACACAGATACGCAGTATTTT.

The chain joins TRBV4-3 to TRBJ2-5, with D maybe TRBD1 (5 bases). Between the trimmed V and J ends, which lost 1 base and 1 base, there was a span of 19 bases. CDR1 is LGHNA, CDR2 YSLEER, per germline. CDR3 size: 18 residues. The DNA for the CDR3 is TGCGCCAGCAGCCAAGGGGTGGTTCGTGTAGGGGCCCAAGAGACCCAGTACTTC. Its translation is CASSQGVVRVGAQETQYF.

The chain combines TRBV7-3 with TRBJ2-1; D may be TRBD2 (6 bases). The CDR3 length is 17 residues. Trimming shortened V by 5 bases and J by 0 bases, and 17 bases separated the two germline ends. CDR1 and CDR2 (germline): SGHTA, FQGTGA. CDR3 loop: CASSPRGSGSSYNEQFF. CDR3 DNA: TGTGCCAGCAGCCCCCGAGGTAGCGGTAGCTCCTACAATGAGCAGTTCTTC.

CDR3 nucleotides: TGTGCCAGCAGCGAGCCCGGGGGTGAGCAGTTCTTC. It translates to CASSEPGGEQFF. The chain combines TRBV11-2 with TRBJ2-1, with D possibly being TRBD2 (6 bases). The germline gives CDR1 SGHAT, CDR2 FQNNGV. The V end lost 5 bases, the J end lost 9 bases, and 11 bases lay between the germline ends. The CDR3 spans 12 residues.

J is TRBJ2-5 and V is TRBV4-1, with 8 bases identical to TRBD2. CDR3 length: 17 residues. V lost 1 base, J lost 1 base, and 8 bases stayed unmatched. Germline CDR1 reads MGHRA; CDR2 reads YSYEKL. CDR3 in amino acids: CASSQVFWREAQETQYF. Here the CDR3 DNA reads TGCGCCAGCAGCCAAGTGTTTTGGCGGGAGGCCCAAGAGACCCAGTACTTC.

The chain uses TRBV2 and TRBJ2-5, with D unclear. The germline V gene has CDR1 SNHLY and CDR2 FYNNEI. CDR3 length: 13 residues. V was clipped by 2 bases and J by 0 bases, with 4 bases between them. CDR3 nucleotides: TGTGCCAGCAGTGAAACTTACCAAGAGACCCAGTACTTC. Protein sequence: CASSETYQETQYF.

This chain uses TRBV7-9 with TRBJ1-6; unclear D gene. This CDR3 contains 15 residues. The V gene's germline CDR1 is SEHNR and CDR2 FQNEAQ (reference sequence). V lost 0 bases, J lost 8 bases, and 11 bases lay in between. CDR3 nucleotides: TGTGCCAGCAGCTTAGCGGAGGGTAGCTATTCACCCCTCCACTTT. This gives the protein CASSLAEGSYSPLHF. Variable domain in full (rest from reference TRBV7-9 and TRBJ1-6): DTGVSQNPRHKITKRGQNVTFRCDPISEHNRLYWYRQTLGQGPEFLTYFQNEAQLEKSRLLSDRFSAERPKGSFSTLEIQRTEQGDSAMYLCASSLAEGSYSPLHFGNGTRLTVT.

The CDR3 coding sequence is TGTGCCAGCAGCCCCGGCGGCGGGGATACGCAGTATTTT. Amino acid sequence: CASSPGGGDTQYF. V usage is TRBV7-2 and J usage is TRBJ2-3; D is perhaps TRBD2 (5 bases). Germline CDR1 is SGHTA and CDR2 is FQGNSA. V lost 5 bases and J lost 6, with 12 bases in between. The CDR3 sequence is 13 residues long.

This chain joins TRBV9 and TRBJ2-1, with D tentatively TRBD2 (6 bases). V was clipped by 4 bases and J by 10 bases, with 24 bases between them. CDR1 is SGDLS and CDR2 is YYNGEE in the germline V gene. The CDR3 is made up of 16 amino acids. Here the CDR3 DNA reads TGTGCCAGCAGCTACTTAGAGGGCCGGGGGAACAGCGAGCAGTTCTTC. Encoded protein: CASSYLEGRGNSEQFF.

The chain uses TRBV30 and TRBJ2-5; TRBD1 might be the D (6 bases). Trimming left V 5 bases short and J 5 bases short, with 12 bases between. The CDR3 totals 12 residues. Germline V lookup: CDR1 GTSNPN, CDR2 SVGIG (reference sequence). The CDR3 is CAWSQGWETQYF. CDR3 bases: TGTGCCTGGTCACAGGGATGGGAGACCCAGTACTTC.